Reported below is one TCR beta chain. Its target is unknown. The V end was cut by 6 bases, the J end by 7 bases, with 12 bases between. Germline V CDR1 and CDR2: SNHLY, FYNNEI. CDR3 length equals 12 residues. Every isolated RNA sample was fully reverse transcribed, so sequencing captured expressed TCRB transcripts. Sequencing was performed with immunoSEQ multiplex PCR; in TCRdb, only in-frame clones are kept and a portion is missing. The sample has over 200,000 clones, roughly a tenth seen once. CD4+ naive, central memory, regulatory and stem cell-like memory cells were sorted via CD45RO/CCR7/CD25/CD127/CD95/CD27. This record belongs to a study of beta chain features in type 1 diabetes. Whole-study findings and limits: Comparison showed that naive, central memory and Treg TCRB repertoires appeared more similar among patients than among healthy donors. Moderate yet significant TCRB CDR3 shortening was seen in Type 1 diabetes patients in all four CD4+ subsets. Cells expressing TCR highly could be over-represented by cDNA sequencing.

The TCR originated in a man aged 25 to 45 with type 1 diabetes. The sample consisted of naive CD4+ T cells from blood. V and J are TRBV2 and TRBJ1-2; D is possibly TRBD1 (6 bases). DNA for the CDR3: TGTGCCAGCAGCCCACAGGGATCTGGCTACACCTTC. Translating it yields CASSPQGSGYTF.